The next 16 T cell receptor beta chains were all read from a single sample in a study of metastatic and nonmetastatic thyroid tumors. TCRdb ran MiXCR on the PCR reads. The table includes roughly 13,000 clones, roughly a quarter detected once. Patients had received no treatment of any kind before thyroid surgery. Sequenced input: tumor tissue. These receptor sequences come from a female donor with papillary thyroid cancer or a benign thyroid nodule (not recorded which). Some clones in this sample may be carry-over from other donors' samples.

DNA for the CDR3: TGTGCCAGCAGTTACGAAGAGGGTCTAGGAACTGAAGCTTTCTTT. Residues: CASSYEEGLGTEAFF. The chain joins TRBV6-6 to TRBJ1-1; no definite D call. Germline CDR1 reads MNHNY; CDR2 reads SVGAGI (reference sequence). The CDR3 spans 15 residues. The ends were cut back, 2 bases at V and 5 bases at J, with 15 bases in the middle.

By sample share, this clone is medium-sized. The chain carries TRBV7-3 and TRBJ2-1; 8 nucleotides line up with TRBD1. Germline V lookup: CDR1 SGHTA, CDR2 FQGTGA. This CDR3 is built from 15 residues. V lost 5 bases, J lost 6 bases, and 9 bases stayed unmatched. CDR3 in amino acids: CASSQDRAGSNEQFF. CDR3 DNA: TGTGCCAGCAGCCAGGACAGGGCAGGCTCCAATGAGCAGTTCTTC.

By its share, this clone is medium-sized. The chain recombines TRBV6-1 with TRBJ2-7; a weak D match, TRBD1 (5 bases). CDR1 and CDR2 (germline): MNHNS, SASEGT. The CDR3 has 13 amino acids. V was trimmed by 5 bases and J by 1 base, leaving 9 bases between them. The CDR3 spells CASSIRASYEQYF. CDR3 sequence (DNA): TGTGCCAGCAGTATCAGGGCATCCTACGAGCAGTACTTC.

The V and J genes are TRBV5-1 and TRBJ2-2; D might be TRBD2 (5 bases). The CDR3 spans 15 residues. The germline V and J ends were trimmed by 5 bases and 1 base, with 12 bases remaining between them. CDR1 and CDR2 from the germline V gene are SGHRS and YFSETQ. CDR3 in DNA: TGCGCCAGCAGTAAGGAGGCTCGGAACACCGGGGAGCTGTTTTTT. Translated, it gives CASSKEARNTGELFF.

The chain employs TRBV20-1 and TRBJ2-7; tentatively, D is TRBD2 (5 bases). There are 15 residues in the CDR3. Looked up from germline, CDR1 is DFQATT and CDR2 is SNEGSKA (reference sequence). With 2 bases removed from V and 0 bases from J, the gap between germline ends came to 14 bases. The CDR3 bases are TGCAGTGCTAGAAACGGGGAAGCGGTCTCCTACGAGCAGTACTTC. It specifies CSARNGEAVSYEQYF.

This clone has a handful of counts. The chain couples TRBV15 to TRBJ2-3, with D possibly being TRBD1 (5 bases). The CDR3 has 16 amino acids. Germline assignment: CDR1 LNHNV and CDR2 YYDKDF (reference sequence). Trimming took 2 bases from V and 1 from J, leaving 13 bases between them. In nucleotides, the CDR3 is TGTGCCACCAGCAGAAGGGGATGTGGGGGCACAGATACGCAGTATTTT. It translates to CATSRRGCGGTDTQYF.

At least ten counts were recorded for this clone. Other DNA sequences within the sample encode an identical CDR3. J is TRBJ2-1 and V is TRBV5-1, with no clear D. Trimming took off 7 bases at V and 11 bases at J, with 16 bases between the two ends. From germline, CDR1 is SGHRS and CDR2 YFSETQ. The CDR3 has 12 residues. This chain's CDR3 is CASSEATMKQFF. The CDR3 region has the DNA TGCGCCAGCTCAGAGGCGACAATGAAGCAGTTCTTC.

By share of the sample, this clone is medium-sized. The rearrangement uses TRBV12-3 or TRBV12-4 and TRBJ1-3; 8 bases align to TRBD1. The trim removed 3 bases at V and 2 bases at J, leaving 3 bases unmatched. This CDR3 has 15 residues. CDR3 loop: CASSLGQAAGNTIYF. The DNA for the CDR3 is TGTGCCAGCAGTTTGGGACAGGCAGCTGGAAACACCATATATTTT.

Details on this clone: One junction end does not reproduce the germline sequence, and a read error may be involved. This chain links TRBV11-2 with TRBJ1-6; tentative D call: TRBD1 (5 bases). The V gene's germline CDR1 is SGHAT and CDR2 FQNNGV. The CDR3 contains 13 residues. CDR3 nucleotide sequence: TGTGCCAGCAGCTCCTGGGGCCGTTCACCCCCCCACTTT. Protein: CASSSWGRSPPHF. The full variable domain, completed using reference TRBV11-2 and TRBJ1-6, is EAGVAQSPRYKIIEKRQSVAFWCNPISGHATLYWYQQILGQGPKLLIQFQNNGVVDDSQLPKDRFSAERLKGVDSTLKIQPAKLEDSAVYLCASSSWGRSPPHFGNGTRLTVT.

This clone was found many times. This may arise from a read error, as a much more abundant clone is one base away. V and J are TRBV27 and TRBJ1-5; no firm D call. With the DNA end fitting TRBJ2-3 better, the J assignment may be wrong. Per the germline V gene, CDR1 is MNHEY and CDR2 is SMNVEV (reference sequence). The CDR3 contains 13 residues. CDR3 in amino acids: CASSSGPNQPQYF. The CDR3 bases are TGTGCCAGCAGTTCTGGCCCCAATCAGCCCCAGTATTTT.

This clone showed up just a few times. The V and J genes are TRBV19 and TRBJ1-1, with no clear D. There are 13 residues in the CDR3. CDR1 is LNHDA and CDR2 is SQIVND in the germline V gene (reference sequence). The V end lost 4 bases, the J end lost 1 base, and 7 bases lay between the germline ends. CDR3 in amino acids: CASSSSGNTEAFF. The CDR3 coding sequence is TGTGCCAGTAGTAGCTCAGGGAACACTGAAGCTTTCTTT. Full variable domain (rest looked up from reference TRBV19 and TRBJ1-1): DGGITQSPKYLFRKEGQNVTLSCEQNLNHDAMYWYRQDPGQGLRLIYYSQIVNDFQKGDIAEGYSVSREKKESFPLTVTSAQKNPTAFYLCASSSSGNTEAFFGQGTRLTVV.

This clone was counted at least ten times. J is TRBJ2-2 and V is TRBV5-5; the D is unclear. The CDR3 has 16 residues. V was cut by 0 bases and J by 1 base, with 10 bases left in between. Looked up from germline, CDR1 is SGHKS and CDR2 is YYEKEE (reference sequence). This chain's CDR3 is CASSLGLERNTGELFF. The CDR3 DNA is TGTGCCAGCAGCTTGGGGCTAGAGAGGAACACCGGGGAGCTGTTTTTT.

Within the sample, this clone is medium-sized (0.01 to 0.1%). V is TRBV28 and J is TRBJ1-6; the D is unclear. Trimming cost V 5 bases and J 6 bases, with 11 bases left between them. The CDR3 is made up of 14 amino acids. CDR1 is MDHEN and CDR2 is SYDVKM in the germline V gene. CDR3 sequence reads: CASSPPGFNSPLHF. CDR3 in DNA: TGTGCCAGCAGTCCTCCCGGCTTTAATTCACCCCTCCACTTT.

This clone is medium-sized. This chain's CDR3 is CASSYGRYEQYF. CDR3 DNA sequence: TGTGCCAGCAGTTATGGCCGCTACGAGCAGTACTTC. The chain is built from TRBV12-3 or TRBV12-4 and TRBJ2-7; D unclear. V gave up 4 bases and J gave up 3 bases, with 7 bases separating them. CDR3 length equals 12 residues.

This clone rates as medium-sized. The chain carries TRBV10-1 and TRBJ1-5; no clear D gene. The V and J ends lost 3 bases and 3 bases respectively, with 12 bases between them. The CDR3 contains 15 residues. Per the germline V gene, CDR1 is WNHNN and CDR2 is SYGVQD (reference sequence). The CDR3 DNA follows: TGCGCCAGCAGTGACCCGGCGAACCTCAATCAGCCCCAGCATTTT. Translated: CASSDPANLNQPQHF.

This clone has a handful of counts. This chain uses TRBV6-1 with TRBJ2-7, with 8 bases lining up with TRBD1. The CDR3 consists of 15 residues. Germline CDR1 is MNHNS and CDR2 is SASEGT. The chain's CDR3 is CASSVQGASSYEQYV. CDR3 DNA sequence: TGTGCCAGCAGTGTTCAGGGGGCAAGCTCCTACGAGCAGTACGTT.